This T cell receptor beta chain was found in a study of shared clonotypes between healthy human individuals. Amplification in unsorted PBMC replicate PCRs started from about 320 ng DNA, which equals tens of thousands of T cell genomes. Produced via immunoSEQ multiplex PCR; TCRdb's table is partial and in-frame only. This sample has more than 450,000 clones, with 79% found just once. The clonotype comes from a woman between 35 and 50 years old in good health. Some clones in this sample may be carry-over from other donors' samples. Material: PBMCs.

Here the CDR3 reads CASSLHSGLSSYEQYF. Here the CDR3 DNA reads TGTGCCAGCAGCTTACATAGCGGCCTGAGCTCCTACGAGCAGTACTTC. The chain combines TRBV11-3 with TRBJ2-5, with D maybe TRBD2 (6 bases). TRBJ2-7 explains the end of the DNA better; the J call may be wrong. There are 16 residues in the CDR3. The germline V gene encodes CDR1 SGHNT and CDR2 YENEEA.